The 16 T cell receptor beta chains below all came from one sample that was sequenced in a study of cytotoxic CD8 clonotypes in ibrutinib-treated CLL. Repertoires were generated with immunoSEQ multiplex PCR, while TCRdb's copy carries only in-frame clones and drops some. This table holds over 200,000 clones, 60% to 80% found once. The source material was PBMCs, sampled after 12 months of ibrutinib treatment. The receptors shown here come from a human donor with chronic lymphocytic leukemia.

A single count supports this clone. This chain connects TRBV2 to TRBJ2-1; the match to TRBD2 covers 16 bases. Trimming removed 6 bases from V and 9 bases from J; junction bases left unmatched: 2. The CDR3 spans 14 residues. Germline CDR1 and CDR2: SNHLY and FYNNEI. This CDR3 is CASRGLAGGPEQFF. In DNA form, the CDR3 reads TGTGCCAGCAGGGGACTAGCGGGGGGGCCTGAGCAGTTCTTC.

V is TRBV5-1 and J is TRBJ1-2; 11 bases match TRBD1. Germline assignment: CDR1 SGHRS and CDR2 YFSETQ. The CDR3 spans 18 residues. The ends lost 2 bases at V and 2 bases at J; junction bases unmatched: 11. The CDR3 region has the DNA TGCGCCAGCAGCTTTGCCGGACAGGGGGCTGGAGGGAACTATGGCTACACCTTC. Translating gives CASSFAGQGAGGNYGYTF.

This clone was observed a handful of times. The chain has TRBV30 and TRBJ2-7; D gene unclear. The CDR3 is 14 residues long. The germline V gene encodes CDR1 GTSNPN and CDR2 SVGIG (reference sequence). The germline V and J ends were trimmed by 8 bases and 1 base, with 18 bases remaining between them. In DNA, the CDR3 is TGTGCCACGACTCGGGCCGATCCATCCTACGAGCAGTACTTC. This translates into CATTRADPSYEQYF.

The chain combines TRBV7-9 with TRBJ1-2; D gene unclear. In germline, CDR1 is SEHNR, CDR2 FQNEAQ (reference sequence). Trimming stripped 1 base from V and 4 bases from J, with 13 bases between. The CDR3 covers 15 residues. CDR3 protein: CASSLGSSEGYGYTF. Here the CDR3 DNA reads TGTGCCAGCAGCTTAGGGTCCAGCGAGGGCTATGGCTACACCTTC.

V and J are TRBV27 and TRBJ2-3; a weak D match, TRBD2 (5 bases). Germline CDR1 MNHEY, CDR2 SMNVEV (reference sequence). V was cut by 3 bases and J by 2 bases, with 9 bases left in between. There are 14 residues in the CDR3. The CDR3 loop reads CASSLRRNTDTQYF. The CDR3 DNA sequence: TGTGCCAGCAGTTTGAGGAGGAACACAGATACGCAGTATTTT.

This chain uses TRBV7-9 with TRBJ1-1; unclear D gene. The germline V and J ends were trimmed by 3 bases and 0 bases, with 17 bases remaining between them. CDR1 and CDR2 from the germline V gene are SEHNR and FQNEAQ (reference sequence). The CDR3 covers 17 residues. This chain's CDR3 is CASSLPQTNYMNTEAFF. CDR3 in DNA: TGTGCCAGCAGCTTGCCCCAAACCAACTACATGAACACTGAAGCTTTCTTT.

The chain is built from TRBV18 and TRBJ2-7; 7 bases match TRBD2. This CDR3 is built from 16 residues. CDR1 and CDR2 (germline): KGHSH, LQKENI. V lost 1 base, J lost 0 bases, and 6 bases stayed unmatched. DNA for the CDR3: TGTGCCAGCTCACCACTGGGGGGGTCGGGCTCCTACGAGCAGTACTTC. It encodes CASSPLGGSGSYEQYF.

The genes are TRBV6-6 and TRBJ1-1; 7 bases are shared with TRBD1. Germline lookup yields CDR1 MNHNY and CDR2 SVGAGI (reference sequence). The length of the CDR3 is 13 residues. Trimming cost V 4 bases and J 4 bases; bases outside gene matches: 3. The CDR3 here is CASSLPGGTEAFF. CDR3 in DNA: TGTGCCAGCAGTTTGCCAGGGGGCACTGAAGCTTTCTTT.

The chain carries TRBV7-9 and TRBJ1-1; D is unclear. V was pared by 1 base and J by 3 bases, with 9 bases between. This CDR3 contains 14 residues. Germline CDR1 SEHNR, CDR2 FQNEAQ (reference sequence). DNA for the CDR3: TGTGCCAGCAGCTTAGGACTACCCGACACTGAAGCTTTCTTT. It translates to CASSLGLPDTEAFF.

Remarks on this clone: One end of the junction does not line up with germline, which may come from a read error. The rearrangement links TRBV7-7 to TRBJ2-5; D unclear. CDR1 and CDR2 (germline): SSHAT, FNYEAQ (reference sequence). This CDR3 has 14 amino acids. The DNA of the CDR3 is TGTGCTAGCAGCTTAGGACCCGGGCCAGAGACCCAGTACTTC. This translates into CASSLGPGPETQYF.

This sequence joins TRBV5-1 and TRBJ2-7; D may be TRBD1 or TRBD2 (5 bases each). Trimming removed 4 bases at V and 7 bases at J, with 24 bases between. Per the germline V gene, CDR1 is SGHRS and CDR2 is YFSETQ. CDR3 length equals 16 residues. The DNA of the CDR3 is TGCGCCAGCAGCCCAGGGCACAACACCGGGGCGGGTGAGCAGTACTTC. It translates to CASSPGHNTGAGEQYF. The variable domain in full, completed from reference TRBV5-1 and TRBJ2-7, reads KAGVTQTPRYLIKTRGQQVTLSCSPISGHRSVSWYQQTPGQGLQFLFEYFSETQRNKGNFPGRFSGRQFSNSRSEMNVSTLELGDSALYLCASSPGHNTGAGEQYFGPGTRLTVT.

Here the CDR3 DNA reads TGTGCCGGGGTCCGGGGACAGGGGGCCTACGAGCAGTACTTC. Translated: CAGVRGQGAYEQYF. This chain connects TRBV30 to TRBJ2-7; 11 bases match TRBD1. The germline gives CDR1 GTSNPN, CDR2 SVGIG (reference sequence). The CDR3 covers 14 residues. V gave up 8 bases and J gave up 2 bases; unmatched junction bases: 8. Variable domain in full (rest from reference TRBV30 and TRBJ2-7): SQTIHQWPATLVQPVGSPLSLECTVEGTSNPNLYWYRQAAGRGLQLLFYSVGIGQISSEVPQNLSASRPQDRQFILSSKKLLLSDSGFYLCAGVRGQGAYEQYFGPGTRLTVT.

V is TRBV7-9 and J is TRBJ2-7, with D possibly TRBD2 on 6 matching bases. The CDR3 has 15 amino acids. Germline V lookup: CDR1 SEHNR, CDR2 FQNEAQ (reference sequence). V was pared by 5 bases and J by 5 bases, with 19 bases between. The CDR3 DNA is TGTGCCAGCAGCCAAGCGGGCTGGGACGTCCACGAGCAGTACTTC. Its protein is CASSQAGWDVHEQYF. The entire variable domain, with the rest obtained from reference TRBV7-9 and TRBJ2-7, is as follows: DTGVSQNPRHKITKRGQNVTFRCDPISEHNRLYWYRQTLGQGPEFLTYFQNEAQLEKSRLLSDRFSAERPKGSFSTLEIQRTEQGDSAMYLCASSQAGWDVHEQYFGPGTRLTVT.

V is TRBV6-6 and J is TRBJ2-5; no clear D. Looked up from germline, CDR1 is MNHNY and CDR2 is SVGAGI (reference sequence). CDR3 size: 12 residues. V gave up 8 bases and J gave up 5 bases, with 12 bases separating them. CDR3 amino acids: CASSTSRETQYF. In DNA form, the CDR3 reads TGTGCCAGCTCTACCTCCCGGGAGACCCAGTACTTC.

The V gene is TRBV19, the J gene TRBJ2-2; possibly TRBD2 for D (6 bases). The CDR3 runs to 14 residues. Germline lookup yields CDR1 LNHDA and CDR2 SQIVND (reference sequence). Trimming shortened V by 8 bases and J by 4 bases, and 14 bases separated the two germline ends. Here the CDR3 reads CASCDGGSTGELFF. For the CDR3, the DNA is TGTGCCAGTTGCGACGGGGGTTCCACCGGGGAGCTGTTTTTT. Full variable domain (outside the CDR3, taken from reference TRBV19 and TRBJ2-2): DGGITQSPKYLFRKEGQNVTLSCEQNLNHDAMYWYRQDPGQGLRLIYYSQIVNDFQKGDIAEGYSVSREKKESFPLTVTSAQKNPTAFYLCASCDGGSTGELFFGEGSRLTVL.

The chain is built from TRBV6-5 and TRBJ2-6; D gene uncertain. V was pared by 2 bases and J by 3 bases, with 11 bases between. The CDR3 extends over 16 amino acids. Germline loops: CDR1 MNHEY, CDR2 SVGAGI. The CDR3 here is CASSYAGFHGANVLTF. CDR3 nucleotide sequence: TGTGCCAGCAGTTACGCTGGGTTCCATGGGGCCAACGTCCTGACTTTC.